What follows are 30 T cell receptor beta chains derived from one specimen sequenced in a study of T cells in Graves' hyperthyroidism and ophthalmopathy. The TCR beta CDR3 regions underwent amplification using RNA transcripts as the source. A set of HTBI primers served as the primers for a first-round RT-PCR of the TCR CDR3. TCRdb fed the multiplex PCR reads into MiXCR, producing one record per CDR3 protein. Among about 290,000 distinct CDR3 sequences listed, roughly 13% were seen once. Sequencing input: blood. The source is a woman in her twenties or thirties with Graves' hyperthyroidism that later progressed to Graves' ophthalmopathy.

This clonotype was found many times. The rearrangement links TRBV7-6 to TRBJ2-5; 7 bases line up with TRBD2. This CDR3 is 16 amino acids long. Germline CDR1 SGHVS, CDR2 FNYEAQ. V lost 2 bases and J lost 5; bases outside the gene matches: 11. The CDR3 coding sequence is TGTGCCAGCAGCTTAAATTGGGCGGGAGACGGTGAGACCCAGTACTTC. Translation: CASSLNWAGDGETQYF.

The chain links TRBV20-1 to TRBJ1-1, with no clear D. This CDR3 region has 13 residues. The germline CDR1 and CDR2 sequences are DFQATT and SNEGSKA (reference sequence). Trimming pared 0 bases from V and 1 base from J, leaving 6 bases between. The CDR3 sequence: CSAREEGNTEAFF. The DNA for the CDR3 is TGCAGTGCTAGAGAGGAGGGGAACACTGAAGCTTTCTTT.

The chain uses TRBV27 and TRBJ1-6; no definite D call. Trimming took off 2 bases at V and 13 bases at J, with 12 bases between the two ends. CDR1 and CDR2 (germline): MNHEY, SMNVEV (reference sequence). The CDR3 contains 13 residues. DNA for the CDR3: TGTGCCAGCAGTTTAAGGTTCCTAACGCCCCTCCACTTT. Protein: CASSLRFLTPLHF.

The table lists this clonotype with many counts. The chain uses TRBV29-1 and TRBJ2-2; TRBD1 matches at 7 bases. CDR3 size: 14 residues. The V gene's germline CDR1 is SQVTM and CDR2 ANQGSEA. The J segment lost 1 base and the V segment lost 4 bases, leaving 3 bases of the junction unmatched. CDR3 nucleotide sequence: TGCAGCGTTGCGACAGGGAAGAACACCGGGGAGCTGTTTTTT. Its protein product is CSVATGKNTGELFF.

In this sample, this clonotype turned up a few times. The V and J genes are TRBV9 and TRBJ2-3; 8 bases map to TRBD2. The CDR3 spans 16 residues. Germline CDR1 is SGDLS and CDR2 is YYNGEE. Trimming took 1 base from V and 3 from J; bases not matched to a gene: 7. CDR3 amino acids: CASSVSSGRWTDTQYF. The CDR3 DNA reads as TGTGCCAGCAGCGTATCCAGCGGGAGATGGACAGATACGCAGTATTTT.

The chain links TRBV5-4 to TRBJ2-2; D may be TRBD1 or TRBD2 (7 bases each). The CDR3 runs to 15 residues. Germline lookup yields CDR1 SGHNT and CDR2 YYREEE (reference sequence). Trimming removed 6 bases from V and 7 bases from J, with 19 bases in between. DNA for the CDR3: TGTGCCAGCACCTGGGGGAGGGACAGTCACGGGGAGCTGTTTTTT. It translates to CASTWGRDSHGELFF. Together with reference TRBV5-4 and TRBJ2-2, the CDR3 gives the full variable domain: ETGVTQSPTHLIKTRGQQVTLRCSSQSGHNTVSWYQQALGQGPQFIFQYYREEENGRGNFPPRFSGLQFPNYSSELNVNALELDDSALYLCASTWGRDSHGELFFGEGSRLTVL.

The rearrangement links TRBV4-1 to TRBJ2-7; 8 bases map to TRBD2. The CDR3 is made up of 16 amino acids. Germline assignment: CDR1 MGHRA and CDR2 YSYEKL. V lost 3 bases to trimming and J lost 2 bases; unmatched junction nucleotides: 9. The CDR3 sequence is CASSQATGGRTYEQYF. In nucleotides, the CDR3 is TGCGCCAGCAGCCAGGCGACGGGGGGGCGAACCTACGAGCAGTACTTC.

This clonotype was counted many times. The chain employs TRBV27 and TRBJ2-5; 9 bases agree with TRBD1. Losses at the gene ends were 6 bases for V and 1 base for J; bases not matched to a gene: 6. The CDR3 contains 15 residues. CDR1 is MNHEY and CDR2 is SMNVEV in the germline V gene (reference sequence). CDR3 sequence reads: CASRDRGEPQETQYF. CDR3 coding DNA: TGTGCCAGCAGGGACAGGGGCGAACCCCAAGAGACCCAGTACTTC.

The genes are TRBV2 and TRBJ1-1; TRBD1 agrees at 7 bases. Germline CDR1 reads SNHLY; CDR2 reads FYNNEI. Unmatched junction bases numbered 13, after V lost 9 bases and J lost 6 bases. The CDR3 extends over 14 amino acids. CDR3 in amino acids: CARSRTGSPAEAFF. CDR3 bases: TGTGCCAGATCAAGGACAGGTTCTCCTGCTGAAGCTTTCTTT.

This clonotype has more than one count but fewer than ten. The chain carries TRBV27 and TRBJ2-7; D gene unclear. Germline V gene sequence: CDR1 MNHEY, CDR2 SMNVEV (reference sequence). V was pared by 6 bases and J by 0 bases, with 12 bases between. The CDR3 consists of 14 residues. The CDR3 region has the DNA TGTGCCAGCAGAAACGTCCCCCTCTCCTACGAGCAGTACTTC. Translated: CASRNVPLSYEQYF.

Comment on this clonotype: One end of the junction fails to match germline, which may point to a read error. The chain carries TRBV2 and TRBJ2-7, with 9 nucleotides matching TRBD1. The CDR3 extends over 13 amino acids. Germline lookup yields CDR1 SNHLY and CDR2 FYNNEI. Here the CDR3 reads CASNGQGNDEQYF. The DNA for the CDR3 is TGTGCCAGCAACGGACAGGGGAACGACGAGCAATACTTC.

This clonotype was seen at least ten times. The chain recombines TRBV11-2 with TRBJ2-1, with D possibly being TRBD2 (5 bases). Trimming took off 4 bases at V and 5 bases at J, with 18 bases between the two ends. The CDR3 extends over 16 amino acids. Germline V lookup: CDR1 SGHAT, CDR2 FQNNGV. CDR3 in amino acids: CASSSTRGSSDNEQFF. The CDR3 DNA is TGTGCCAGCAGCTCGACTCGGGGTTCGTCGGACAATGAGCAGTTCTTC.

About this clonotype itself: Its ends do not fully match the called genes, so a read error is possible. The genes are TRBV6-1 and TRBJ1-3; D is possibly TRBD1 (5 bases). CDR1 and CDR2 (germline): MNHNS, SASEGT. This CDR3 spans 15 amino acids. This chain's CDR3 is CASREGVRSGNTIYF. For the CDR3, the DNA is TGTGCCAGCAGAGAAGGGGTCCGCTCTGGAAACACCATATATTTT.

This clonotype was found many times. The chain carries TRBV12-3 or TRBV12-4 and TRBJ1-6; the D is unclear. The CDR3 covers 16 residues. V dropped 2 bases and J dropped 10 bases, with 18 bases sitting between them. CDR3 bases: TGTGCCAGCAGTTTAAGTCTGACCGCCGACGGGTCACCCCTCCACTTT. This codes for CASSLSLTADGSPLHF.

This clonotype was observed at least ten times. The chain recombines TRBV20-1 with TRBJ1-5; no firm D call. The V end was cut by 6 bases, the J end by 3 bases, with 9 bases between. The CDR3 covers 12 residues. CDR1 DFQATT and CDR2 SNEGSKA come from the germline V gene (reference sequence). The CDR3 is CSAGRINQPQHF. For the CDR3, the DNA is TGCAGTGCCGGACGGATCAATCAGCCCCAGCATTTT.

This clonotype was seen many times. This sequence joins TRBV11-3 and TRBJ2-1; D not certain. The germline CDR1 and CDR2 sequences are SGHNT and YENEEA. The CDR3 has 13 amino acids. Trimming cost V 5 bases and J 5 bases, with 10 bases left between them. CDR3 nucleotide sequence: TGTGCCAGCAGCCGAAGGGCACACAATGAGCAGTTCTTC. It encodes CASSRRAHNEQFF.

The chain recombines TRBV5-5 with TRBJ1-3, with D possibly matching TRBD1 (5 bases). Germline CDR1 is SGHKS and CDR2 is YYEKEE (reference sequence). This CDR3 has 14 residues. V shed 4 bases and J shed 11 bases, with 19 bases lying between them. Written as DNA, the CDR3 is TGTGCCAGCAGCCGGACCTCGGGGGATGGGGCCATATATTTT. Encoded protein: CASSRTSGDGAIYF.

This clonotype was counted many times. The chain couples TRBV28 to TRBJ2-1; 8 nucleotides align to TRBD2. Germline V gene sequence: CDR1 MDHEN, CDR2 SYDVKM. V dropped 5 bases and J dropped 5; count of bases not matched to a gene: 2. CDR3 length: 13 residues. The CDR3: CASSTLADNEQFF. Here the CDR3 DNA reads TGTGCCAGCAGTACACTAGCGGACAATGAGCAGTTCTTC.

At least ten counts were recorded for this clonotype. J is TRBJ2-1 and V is TRBV7-2; 14 bases match TRBD2. Trimming took 9 bases from V and 10 from J; bases not matched to a gene: 5. Per the germline V gene, CDR1 is SGHTA and CDR2 is FQGNSA. This CDR3 is built from 13 residues. The DNA of the CDR3 is TGTGCCAGTAGACTAGCGGGAGGGGAAGAGCAGTTCTTC. This translates into CASRLAGGEEQFF.

The sample holds a few counts of this clonotype. The V gene is TRBV19, the J gene TRBJ2-5, with D possibly TRBD2 on 6 matching bases. The V end lost 6 bases, the J end lost 5 bases, and 13 bases lay between the germline ends. In germline, CDR1 is LNHDA, CDR2 SQIVND (reference sequence). The CDR3 has 13 residues. This CDR3 reads CASRHGGFETQYF. For the CDR3, the DNA is TGTGCCAGTAGACACGGGGGTTTCGAGACCCAGTACTTC.

This clonotype has only a few counts. The chain links TRBV4-1 to TRBJ2-7, with D unclear. There are 13 residues in the CDR3. Trimming pared 3 bases from V and 0 bases from J, leaving 6 bases between. Germline CDR1 and CDR2: MGHRA and YSYEKL. CDR3 sequence (DNA): TGCGCCAGCAGCCATCCCGACTCCTACGAGCAGTACTTC. Its translation: CASSHPDSYEQYF.

This clonotype has just a few counts. The genes are TRBV7-9 and TRBJ2-6; D might be TRBD2 (5 bases). With 10 bases removed from V and 1 base from J, the gap between germline ends came to 17 bases. This CDR3 comprises 16 residues. Germline CDR1 reads SEHNR; CDR2 reads FQNEAQ (reference sequence). The DNA for the CDR3 is TGTGCCAATCTAATTACGGACTTTTCTGGGGCCAACGTCCTGACTTTC. This sequence encodes CANLITDFSGANVLTF.

This clonotype showed up many times. This chain connects TRBV28 to TRBJ2-7, with a weak D call TRBD2 (6 bases). This CDR3 is 14 amino acids long. Germline lookup yields CDR1 MDHEN and CDR2 SYDVKM. V lost 8 bases and J lost 2, with 16 bases in between. The CDR3 reads CASHVGGPPYEQYF. CDR3 DNA sequence: TGTGCCAGCCACGTCGGGGGTCCCCCCTACGAGCAGTACTTC.

This clonotype has ten or more counts. The V and J genes are TRBV12-3 or TRBV12-4 and TRBJ2-7; 10 bases agree with TRBD1. The CDR3 sequence is 15 residues long. Trimming removed 5 bases from V and 4 bases from J; junction bases left unmatched: 8. The CDR3 protein is CASSPGQGSIYEQYF. The CDR3 region has the DNA TGTGCCAGCAGTCCGGGACAGGGGTCTATTTACGAGCAGTACTTC.

Many counts were recorded for this clonotype. V gene TRBV15 combines with J gene TRBJ2-3, with a weak D call TRBD2 (6 bases). V was cut by 0 bases and J by 2 bases, with 9 bases left in between. The germline CDR1 and CDR2 sequences are LNHNV and YYDKDF (reference sequence). CDR3 length: 15 residues. The CDR3 DNA reads TGTGCCACCAGCAGAGATGGCGGGGCCACAGATACGCAGTATTTT. It encodes CATSRDGGATDTQYF.

This clonotype has at least ten counts. The chain joins TRBV28 to TRBJ1-4; D uncertain. Germline CDR1 is MDHEN and CDR2 is SYDVKM. Trimming cost V 4 bases and J 0 bases, with 15 bases left between them. This CDR3 is 17 amino acids long. CDR3 loop: CASSSYGVGATNEKLFF. CDR3 bases: TGTGCCAGCAGTTCCTATGGGGTTGGAGCAACTAATGAAAAACTGTTTTTT. Combining the CDR3 with reference TRBV28 and TRBJ1-4 gives the whole variable domain DVKVTQSSRYLVKRTGEKVFLECVQDMDHENMFWYRQDPGLGLRLIYFSYDVKMKEKGDIPEGYSVSREKKERFSLILESASTNQTSMYLCASSSYGVGATNEKLFFGSGTQLSVL.

At least ten counts were recorded for this clonotype. The V call is TRBV7-2, the J call TRBJ2-2; D uncertain. Trimming took 5 bases from V and 4 from J, leaving 14 bases between them. The CDR3 length is 15 residues. The germline CDR1 and CDR2 sequences are SGHTA and FQGNSA. CDR3 loop: CASSPPSLRTGELFF. The CDR3 nucleotides read TGTGCCAGCAGCCCCCCCAGCCTGCGCACCGGGGAGCTGTTTTTT.

This clonotype was counted many times. DNA for the CDR3: TGTGCCAGCAGTACCCCTGGGCCGGGGACTAGCGGGACCTACATCTCCTACGAGCAGTACTTC. This translates into CASSTPGPGTSGTYISYEQYF. The rearrangement uses TRBV6-2 or TRBV6-3 and TRBJ2-7; TRBD2 aligns across 13 bases. The germline V gene has CDR1 MNHEY and CDR2 SVGEGT. The J segment lost 0 bases and the V segment lost 5 bases, leaving 19 bases of the junction unmatched. The CDR3 is 21 amino acids.

The J gene is TRBJ1-6, the V gene TRBV7-9, with D hard to call. This CDR3 region has 14 residues. Trimming shortened V by 5 bases and J by 4 bases, and 9 bases separated the two germline ends. Germline values: CDR1 SEHNR, CDR2 FQNEAQ (reference sequence). The CDR3 region is CASSPPEYNSPLHF. DNA of the CDR3: TGTGCCAGCAGCCCCCCCGAATATAATTCACCCCTCCACTTT.

This clonotype has at least ten counts. This chain uses TRBV18 with TRBJ1-6, with 8 nucleotides matching TRBD1. After removal of 3 bases from V and 6 bases from J, the junction contained 4 bases not matched to a gene. The CDR3 is 15 residues long. In germline, CDR1 is KGHSH, CDR2 LQKENI. The CDR3 sequence: CASSPGQEVNSPLHF. CDR3 DNA: TGTGCCAGCTCACCGGGACAGGAAGTTAATTCACCCCTCCACTTT.